These 3 T cell receptor beta chains came from one sample sequenced in a study of blood T cell repertoires in COVID-19. Clones were read by immunoSEQ multiplex PCR, and TCRdb kept only the in-frame ones, dropping some. This sample carries 230,000 or so clones, 88% of them seen once, and the ten largest clones take roughly 2.7%. Sequencing was done on a sample of PBMCs or T cells enriched from blood (not recorded which). Receptors originate from a woman aged 30 to 39 who had recovered from COVID-19.

The chain carries TRBV4-2 and TRBJ2-3; 8 bases agree with TRBD2. Trimming took 1 base from V and 0 from J; bases not matched to a gene: 12. Germline CDR1 and CDR2: LGHNA and YNFKEQ. The CDR3 is made up of 19 amino acids. The CDR3 loop reads CASSQVGSGGSTSTDTQYF. The CDR3 DNA reads TGTGCCAGCAGCCAAGTAGGCAGCGGGGGCTCAACTAGCACAGATACGCAGTATTTT.

The genes are TRBV4-1 and TRBJ1-2; D call uncertain. The germline CDR1 and CDR2 sequences are MGHRA and YSYEKL. This CDR3 contains 16 residues. V lost 0 bases to trimming and J lost 0 bases, with 11 bases between them. The CDR3 nucleotides are TGCGCCAGCAGCCAAGATCTCCGTGTCGCTAACTATGGCTACACCTTC. Amino acid sequence: CASSQDLRVANYGYTF.

J is TRBJ2-3 and V is TRBV25-1; 13 nucleotides match TRBD2. The CDR3 has 18 residues. V gave up 4 bases and J gave up 7 bases; unmatched junction bases: 14. CDR1 is MGHDK and CDR2 is SYGVNS in the germline V gene. The CDR3 DNA reads TGTGCCAGCAGTGCACCTTCCTTACTAGCGGGGGGGCCACATACGCAGTATTTT. Residues: CASSAPSLLAGGPHTQYF.